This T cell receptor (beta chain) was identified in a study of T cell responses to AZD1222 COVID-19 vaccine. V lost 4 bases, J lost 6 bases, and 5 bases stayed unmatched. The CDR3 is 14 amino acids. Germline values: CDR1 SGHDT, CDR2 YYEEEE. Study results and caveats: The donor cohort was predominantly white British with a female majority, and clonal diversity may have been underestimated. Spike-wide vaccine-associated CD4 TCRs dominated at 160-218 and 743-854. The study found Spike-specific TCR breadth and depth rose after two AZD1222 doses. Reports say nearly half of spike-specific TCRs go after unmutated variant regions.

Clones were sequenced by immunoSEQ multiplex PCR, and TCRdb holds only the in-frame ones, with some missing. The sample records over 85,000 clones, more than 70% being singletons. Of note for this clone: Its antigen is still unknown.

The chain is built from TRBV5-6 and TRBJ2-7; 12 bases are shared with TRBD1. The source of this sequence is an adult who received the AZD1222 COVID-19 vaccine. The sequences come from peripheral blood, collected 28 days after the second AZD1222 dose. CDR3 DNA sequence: TGTGCCAGCAGCCGGGACAGGGGGCTGGCCGAGCAGTACTTC. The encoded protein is CASSRDRGLAEQYF.